The entry below describes one T cell receptor beta chain. Its cognate antigen is unknown. Profiling relied on immunoSEQ multiplex PCR, and the TCRdb table lists in-frame clones only, not all of them. The repertoire holds about 54,000 clones, with roughly four fifths as singletons. The V segment lost 7 bases and the J segment 6 bases; nucleotides outside the gene matches: 14. The CDR3 spans 15 residues. Per germline, CDR1 GTSNPN and CDR2 SVGIG (reference sequence). Time point described: week 47, end of study. Doses of 300 ug of mutant IDH1 20-mer peptide were given with topical imiquimod. The data derive from a study of a mutant IDH1 vaccine in newly diagnosed glioma.

Sequences were derived from PBMCs, sampled from a glioma patient whose treatment included an IDH1 peptide vaccine. The sequence was obtained from a woman aged 50 to 60 with glioma. This sequence joins TRBV30 and TRBJ2-2; 7 positions match TRBD1. CDR3 region: CAFQEGDRESGELFF. CDR3 DNA sequence: TGTGCCTTTCAAGAAGGTGACAGGGAGTCCGGGGAGCTGTTTTTT.